This paragraph reports one T cell receptor beta chain. This sample is part of a study of blood T cell repertoires in COVID-19. About the study: From the United States, Italy and Spain came samples of acute and convalescent COVID-19.

The table came from immunoSEQ multiplex PCR; TCRdb's copy has only in-frame clones and leaves some out. The data show about 320,000 clones, over 85% seen once. Trimming shortened V by 0 bases and J by 2 bases, and 11 bases separated the two germline ends. This CDR3 contains 15 residues. Germline CDR1 reads LNHNV; CDR2 reads YYDKDF (reference sequence). Living in 24 US areas, the participants were between roughly 18 and 89 years of age. Clinical histories supplied by participants themselves formed the basis of cohort assignment. Resolution of symptoms, clearance, or two negative PCRs was present in recovered Cohort 3 donors.

The source material was PBMCs or T cells enriched from blood (not recorded which). V usage is TRBV15 and J usage is TRBJ2-7; D gene unclear. The clonotype comes from a man aged 60-69 years who had recovered from COVID-19. The CDR3 loop reads CATSREGVTAYEQYF. CDR3 in DNA: TGTGCCACCAGCAGAGAAGGAGTGACTGCCTACGAGCAGTACTTC.